The rows below give T cell receptor beta chains drawn from one sample of a study of identical twins. One entry per CDR3 protein results from TCRdb running MiXCR on the 5' RACE reads. The sample records around 650,000 distinct CDR3 sequences, roughly 7.1% being singletons. The same specimen was also included in a second study, on yellow fever vaccine responses in identical twins.

The specimen was PBMCs. The source of these receptors is a woman between 18 and 30 years old in good health. Each CDR3 is given with its conserved first and last residue. D genes are given only for firm matches. The listing skips clone size in some rows; elsewhere it reads once, few, many or a size class.

D,size,J,V,CDR3,DNA
TRBD1,many,TRBJ1-1,TRBV25-1,CASRPTGATNTEAFF,TGTGCCAGCAGACCAACAGGGGCGACGAACACTGAAGCTTTCTTT
.,.,TRBJ2-5,TRBV5-1,CARGGETQYF,TGCGCCAGGGGAGGTGAGACCCAGTACTTC
.,few,TRBJ1-4,TRBV2,CASSEGRVNEKLFF,TGTGCCAGCAGTGAAGGCAGGGTAAATGAAAAACTGTTTTTT
TRBD1,many,TRBJ2-1,TRBV12-3/TRBV12-4,CASKYRGEGEQFF,TGTGCCAGCAAATACAGGGGTGAGGGAGAGCAGTTCTTC
.,few,TRBJ2-1,TRBV11-3,CASSTELGKASNEQFF,TGTGCCAGCAGCACCGAGCTAGGGAAGGCGTCCAATGAGCAGTTCTTC
TRBD1,.,TRBJ1-4,TRBV9,CASSVGTGGYEKLFF,TGTGCCAGCAGCGTGGGGACAGGGGGATATGAAAAACTGTTTTTT
.,.,TRBJ1-1,TRBV12-3/TRBV12-4,CASSSSHHEAFF,TGTGCCAGCAGCTCATCGCACCATGAAGCTTTCTTT
.,.,TRBJ2-1,TRBV27,CASASGPRFNEQFF,TGTGCCAGCGCCTCGGGACCGCGGTTTAATGAGCAGTTCTTC
.,few,TRBJ2-7,TRBV7-9,CASSFTRPNGDYEQYF,TGTGCCAGCAGCTTTACAAGGCCTAACGGCGACTACGAGCAGTACTTC
.,.,TRBJ2-5,TRBV6-5,CASSRLGTSQETQYF,TGTGCCAGCAGTCGACTCGGGACATCCCAAGAGACCCAGTACTTC
TRBD2,few,TRBJ2-1,TRBV9,CASSVGLAGGLEQFF,TGTGCCAGCAGCGTAGGGCTAGCGGGGGGTTTGGAGCAGTTCTTC
.,few,TRBJ2-4,TRBV11-1,CASSSPTEPRLAKNIQYF,TGTGCCAGCAGCTCTCCGACAGAACCTAGGCTAGCCAAAAACATTCAGTACTTC
TRBD2,.,TRBJ2-1,TRBV7-3,CASSLISSGSRNEQFF,TGTGCCAGCAGCTTAATCTCTAGCGGGAGTAGGAATGAGCAGTTCTTC
.,few,TRBJ2-5,TRBV15,CATSRAIQETQYF,TGTGCCACCAGCAGAGCTATTCAAGAGACCCAGTACTTC
.,many,TRBJ2-7,TRBV29-1,CSVAKDRLDYEQYF,TGCAGCGTTGCCAAGGACAGACTCGACTACGAGCAGTACTTC
TRBD2,.,TRBJ2-1,TRBV2,CASSSSGRDNEQFF,TGTGCCAGCAGTAGCAGCGGGAGGGACAATGAGCAGTTCTTC
.,few,TRBJ2-2,TRBV7-8,CASSGFFGPSGELFF,TGTGCCAGCAGCGGCTTTTTCGGGCCGTCCGGGGAGCTGTTTTTT
TRBD2,many,TRBJ2-7,TRBV5-1,CASQTSGPYSYEQYF,TGCGCCAGCCAGACTAGCGGCCCTTACTCCTACGAGCAGTACTTC
.,few,TRBJ1-2,TRBV20-1,CSAPGLLGYTF,TGCAGTGCTCCCGGATTACTTGGCTACACCTTC
TRBD2,.,TRBJ2-3,TRBV20-1,CSARDAVVRTGLDGTDTQYF,TGCAGTGCTAGAGATGCGGTAGTGAGGACCGGACTAGATGGCACAGATACGCAGTATTTT
.,many,TRBJ1-5,TRBV12-3/TRBV12-4,CASRLNSNQPQHF,TGTGCCAGCAGGTTAAATAGCAATCAGCCCCAGCATTTT
.,many,TRBJ2-7,TRBV9,CASSATGTSYEQYF,TGTGCCAGCAGCGCCACCGGGACATCCTACGAGCAGTACTTC
.,.,TRBJ1-2,TRBV12-3/TRBV12-4,CASSWAAANYGYTF,TGTGCCAGCAGTTGGGCAGCAGCTAACTATGGCTACACCTTC
TRBD2,few,TRBJ2-5,TRBV7-8,CASSFLAGEHQETQYF,TGTGCCAGCAGCTTTCTAGCGGGGGAGCACCAAGAGACCCAGTACTTC
TRBD2,.,TRBJ2-7,TRBV5-1,CASSLVSSGSHYEQYF,TGCGCCAGCAGCTTGGTGTCTAGCGGGAGCCACTACGAGCAGTACTTC
TRBD1,few,TRBJ1-2,TRBV12-3/TRBV12-4,CASRKKYGTAFNYGYTF,TGTGCCAGCAGAAAGAAATACGGGACAGCCTTTAACTATGGCTACACCTTC
TRBD2,.,TRBJ2-3,TRBV12-3/TRBV12-4,CASSGRGGDTQYF,TGTGCCAGTTCGGGGAGGGGAGGGGATACGCAGTATTTT
.,.,TRBJ2-1,TRBV29-1,CSVEGQPAADEQFF,TGCAGCGTTGAAGGGCAACCCGCCGCGGATGAGCAGTTCTTC
.,many,TRBJ1-1,TRBV7-9,CASSLSGSGTEAFF,TGTGCCAGCAGCTTATCTGGGTCTGGCACTGAAGCTTTCTTT
TRBD1,many,TRBJ2-2,TRBV12-3/TRBV12-4,CATLGQANTGELFF,TGTGCCACATTGGGACAGGCGAACACCGGGGAGCTGTTTTTT
.,.,TRBJ2-2,TRBV12-3/TRBV12-4,CASSWRGTTNTGELFF,TGTGCCAGCAGTTGGCGTGGCACCACGAACACCGGGGAGCTGTTTTTT
TRBD1,.,TRBJ1-2,TRBV7-2,CASSLYGGTGLGYTF,TGTGCCAGCAGCTTATACGGCGGGACAGGGTTAGGCTACACCTTC
.,many,TRBJ2-6,TRBV12-3/TRBV12-4,CASSSLYSGANVLTF,TGTGCCAGCAGTTCGCTATACTCTGGGGCCAACGTCCTGACTTTC
.,many,TRBJ1-2,TRBV11-2,CASSPQGDYGYTF,TGTGCCAGCAGCCCACAGGGAGACTATGGCTACACCTTC
.,.,TRBJ2-3,TRBV10-3,CAISETNGIGGTDTQYF,TGTGCCATCAGTGAGACCAACGGTATTGGGGGGACAGATACGCAGTATTTT
TRBD1,.,TRBJ2-2,TRBV28,CASRKSTGGFGTGELFF,TGTGCCAGCAGGAAATCAACAGGGGGCTTTGGCACCGGGGAGCTGTTTTTT
.,few,TRBJ2-3,TRBV11-3,CASSRGGATDTQYF,TGTGCCAGCAGCCGAGGGGGGGCAACAGATACGCAGTATTTT
.,few,TRBJ1-2,TRBV7-8,CASSLQGIANYGYTF,TGTGCCAGCAGCTTACAGGGGATAGCTAACTATGGCTACACCTTC
TRBD1,.,TRBJ1-4,TRBV7-7,CASSLGTGAREKLFF,TGTGCCAGCAGCTTAGGGACAGGGGCCCGAGAAAAACTGTTTTTT
TRBD2,many,TRBJ2-3,TRBV29-1,CSVEAFGLAGGLGTDTQYF,TGCAGCGTTGAAGCCTTTGGTCTAGCGGGGGGGCTTGGCACAGATACGCAGTATTTT
TRBD2,few,TRBJ2-2,TRBV7-2,CASSRGTSGLVTGELFF,TGTGCCAGCAGCCGAGGGACTAGCGGCCTCGTCACCGGGGAGCTGTTTTTT
.,many,TRBJ2-1,TRBV7-9,CASSLLTGYNEQFF,TGTGCCAGCAGCTTATTGACAGGATACAATGAGCAGTTCTTC
TRBD1,few,TRBJ1-2,TRBV29-1,CSAGTGGGYTF,TGCAGCGCTGGGACAGGGGGTGGCTACACCTTC
.,many,TRBJ2-2,TRBV7-2,CASSSKGGWDTGELFF,TGTGCCAGCAGTTCTAAGGGCGGTTGGGACACCGGGGAGCTGTTTTTT
.,few,TRBJ2-1,TRBV5-1,CASSFLISGPEQFF,TGCGCCAGCAGCTTTTTAATCTCCGGGCCCGAGCAGTTCTTC
TRBD1,many,TRBJ1-3,TRBV15,CATSIRVTGFSGNTIYF,TGTGCCACCAGCATTAGAGTGACAGGGTTTTCTGGAAACACCATATATTTT